These T cell receptor beta chains were read from a single sample in a study of T cells in Graves' hyperthyroidism and ophthalmopathy. Each CDR3 protein is one row after TCRdb ran MiXCR on the multiplex PCR reads. The data show hundreds of thousands of distinct CDR3 sequences, roughly 13% seen once. The sample comprised blood. These TCRs come from a middle-aged woman with Graves' ophthalmopathy. Each CDR3 is given with its conserved first and last residue. D genes are given only for firm matches. Clone size is stated in some rows and not others, as once, few, many or a class when expanded.

clone size: many
D gene: TRBD2
J gene: TRBJ2-3
V gene: TRBV20-1
CDR3 length: 14
CDR3 protein: CSAQRREGTDTQYF
CDR3 DNA: TGCAGTGCTCAGCGGCGGGAGGGAACAGATACGCAGTATTTT

clone size: .
D gene: TRBD2
J gene: TRBJ2-1
V gene: TRBV7-9
CDR3 length: 14
CDR3 protein: CASSTGLPYNEQFF
CDR3 DNA: TGTGCCAGCAGTACGGGACTACCCTACAATGAGCAGTTCTTC

clone size: many
D gene: TRBD2
J gene: TRBJ2-7
V gene: TRBV11-2
CDR3 length: 15
CDR3 protein: CASSREAGGSYEQYF
CDR3 DNA: TGTGCCAGCAGCCGAGAAGCGGGAGGAAGCTACGAGCAGTACTTC

clone size: few
D gene: TRBD2
J gene: TRBJ2-4
V gene: TRBV10-2
CDR3 length: 16
CDR3 protein: CASSLSSGGADGIQYF
CDR3 DNA: TGCGCCAGCAGTCTAAGTAGCGGGGGGGCCGACGGCATTCAGTACTTC

clone size: many
D gene: .
J gene: TRBJ2-1
V gene: TRBV6-1
CDR3 length: 11
CDR3 protein: CASSVLYEQFF
CDR3 DNA: TGTGCCAGCAGTGTACTTTATGAGCAGTTCTTC

clone size: .
D gene: .
J gene: TRBJ1-2
V gene: TRBV24-1
CDR3 length: 12
CDR3 protein: CATSDAGSGYTF
CDR3 DNA: TGTGCCACCAGTGACGCAGGGTCAGGCTACACCTTC

clone size: few
D gene: .
J gene: TRBJ1-2
V gene: TRBV14
CDR3 length: 15
CDR3 protein: CASSQDGRQNYGYTF
CDR3 DNA: TGTGCCAGCAGCCAAGATGGTCGGCAAAACTATGGCTACACCTTC

clone size: many
D gene: TRBD1
J gene: TRBJ1-1
V gene: TRBV20-1
CDR3 length: 15
CDR3 protein: CSARTGARGLAEAFF
CDR3 DNA: TGCAGTGCCAGGACAGGGGCTCGAGGTTTGGCTGAAGCTTTCTTT

clone size: .
D gene: .
J gene: TRBJ1-1
V gene: TRBV20-1
CDR3 length: 19
CDR3 protein: CSARDLERRGGRGNTEAFF
CDR3 DNA: TGCAGTGCTAGAGATCTAGAGCGTCGGGGAGGGCGCGGGAACACTGAAGCTTTCTTT

clone size: many
D gene: TRBD2
J gene: TRBJ2-7
V gene: TRBV10-3
CDR3 length: 12
CDR3 protein: CAISREDHEQYF
CDR3 DNA: TGTGCCATCAGCCGGGAGGACCACGAGCAGTACTTC

clone size: many
D gene: .
J gene: TRBJ1-2
V gene: TRBV12-3/TRBV12-4
CDR3 length: 19
CDR3 protein: CASRRIDIDRTIAYYGYTF
CDR3 DNA: TGTGCCAGCAGGCGGATCGATATCGACAGAACAATCGCGTACTATGGCTACACCTTC

clone size: many
D gene: .
J gene: TRBJ2-1
V gene: TRBV2
CDR3 length: 10
CDR3 protein: CASSENEQFF
CDR3 DNA: TGTGCCAGCAGTGAGAATGAGCAGTTCTTC

clone size: many
D gene: .
J gene: TRBJ1-1
V gene: TRBV6-1
CDR3 length: 10
CDR3 protein: CASSEVGAFF
CDR3 DNA: TGTGCCAGCAGTGAAGTGGGCGCTTTCTTT

clone size: few
D gene: TRBD2
J gene: TRBJ2-5
V gene: TRBV19
CDR3 length: 14
CDR3 protein: CASSTRDYQETQYF
CDR3 DNA: TGTGCCAGTAGTACCCGGGACTATCAAGAGACCCAGTACTTC

clone size: many
D gene: .
J gene: TRBJ2-1
V gene: TRBV20-1
CDR3 length: 14
CDR3 protein: CSARRSGSYNEQFF
CDR3 DNA: TGCAGTGCTAGAAGGAGCGGGTCCTACAATGAGCAGTTCTTC

clone size: many
D gene: TRBD2
J gene: TRBJ2-1
V gene: TRBV12-3/TRBV12-4
CDR3 length: 13
CDR3 protein: CASSVAGDNEQFF
CDR3 DNA: TGTGCCAGCAGTGTAGCGGGAGACAATGAGCAGTTCTTC

clone size: many
D gene: .
J gene: TRBJ2-1
V gene: TRBV12-3/TRBV12-4
CDR3 length: 12
CDR3 protein: CASKGFHNEQFF
CDR3 DNA: TGTGCCAGCAAAGGGTTCCACAATGAGCAGTTCTTC

clone size: many
D gene: TRBD1
J gene: TRBJ1-6
V gene: TRBV7-8
CDR3 length: 17
CDR3 protein: CASSQQGQSSYNSPLHF
CDR3 DNA: TGTGCCAGCAGTCAACAGGGGCAGAGCTCCTATAATTCACCCCTCCACTTT

clone size: .
D gene: TRBD2
J gene: TRBJ2-2
V gene: TRBV9
CDR3 length: 17
CDR3 protein: CASSVVRRERRVGELFF
CDR3 DNA: TGTGCCAGCAGCGTAGTTAGGCGGGAGCGGAGGGTCGGGGAGCTGTTTTTT

clone size: many
D gene: TRBD2
J gene: TRBJ2-4
V gene: TRBV7-9
CDR3 length: 14
CDR3 protein: CASSKAGGRLRQYF
CDR3 DNA: TGTGCCAGCAGCAAAGCGGGGGGCCGATTAAGACAGTACTTC

clone size: many
D gene: .
J gene: TRBJ2-3
V gene: TRBV10-2
CDR3 length: 15
CDR3 protein: CASRRERASTDTQYF
CDR3 DNA: TGCGCCAGCAGACGAGAGCGGGCCAGCACAGATACGCAGTATTTT

clone size: many
D gene: .
J gene: TRBJ1-4
V gene: TRBV6-5
CDR3 length: 15
CDR3 protein: CASSYSVGSGEKLFF
CDR3 DNA: TGTGCCAGCAGTTACTCGGTAGGGTCGGGTGAAAAACTGTTTTTT

clone size: few
D gene: .
J gene: TRBJ1-2
V gene: TRBV5-1
CDR3 length: 13
CDR3 protein: CASSPRAMEGYTF
CDR3 DNA: TGCGCCAGCAGCCCCCGGGCCATGGAGGGCTACACCTTC

clone size: many
D gene: .
J gene: TRBJ2-7
V gene: TRBV18
CDR3 length: 13
CDR3 protein: CASAPLVGHEQYF
CDR3 DNA: TGTGCCAGCGCGCCCTTGGTTGGCCACGAGCAGTACTTC

clone size: few
D gene: .
J gene: TRBJ2-7
V gene: TRBV18
CDR3 length: 13
CDR3 protein: CASSPSGTPEQYF
CDR3 DNA: TGTGCCAGCTCACCATCAGGAACCCCCGAGCAGTACTTC

clone size: .
D gene: .
J gene: TRBJ2-3
V gene: TRBV6-6
CDR3 length: 14
CDR3 protein: CASSYSSSFYTQYF
CDR3 DNA: TGTGCCAGCAGTTACTCTTCTAGCTTTTATACGCAGTATTTT

clone size: many
D gene: TRBD2
J gene: TRBJ2-3
V gene: TRBV12-3/TRBV12-4
CDR3 length: 16
CDR3 protein: CASSISGGRFTDTQYF
CDR3 DNA: TGTGCCAGCAGCATTAGCGGGGGGCGATTCACAGATACGCAGTATTTT

clone size: few
D gene: TRBD1
J gene: TRBJ2-2
V gene: TRBV7-2
CDR3 length: 15
CDR3 protein: CASSFRTGATGELFF
CDR3 DNA: TGTGCCAGCAGCTTCCGGACAGGGGCCACCGGGGAGCTGTTTTTT

clone size: many
D gene: .
J gene: TRBJ2-5
V gene: TRBV2
CDR3 length: 14
CDR3 protein: CASSERTSQETQYF
CDR3 DNA: TGTGCCAGCAGTGAACGGACGAGCCAAGAGACCCAGTACTTC

clone size: many
D gene: TRBD1
J gene: TRBJ2-5
V gene: TRBV28
CDR3 length: 14
CDR3 protein: CASSGSGGQETQYF
CDR3 DNA: TGTGCCAGCAGCGGCTCAGGGGGCCAAGAGACCCAGTACTTC

clone size: .
D gene: TRBD2
J gene: TRBJ2-2
V gene: TRBV20-1
CDR3 length: 14
CDR3 protein: CSASYLAGAGELFF
CDR3 DNA: TGCAGTGCTAGCTATCTAGCGGGAGCCGGGGAGCTGTTTTTT

clone size: .
D gene: TRBD2
J gene: TRBJ2-1
V gene: TRBV2
CDR3 length: 15
CDR3 protein: CASSVAGEAYNEQFF
CDR3 DNA: TGTGCCAGCAGTGTGGCGGGAGAGGCCTACAATGAGCAGTTCTTC

clone size: .
D gene: TRBD1
J gene: TRBJ2-7
V gene: TRBV6-1
CDR3 length: 13
CDR3 protein: CASGSDRASEQYF
CDR3 DNA: TGTGCCAGTGGATCCGACAGGGCGAGCGAGCAGTACTTC

clone size: .
D gene: .
J gene: TRBJ2-2
V gene: TRBV12-3/TRBV12-4
CDR3 length: 13
CDR3 protein: CASSLFATGELFF
CDR3 DNA: TGTGCCAGCAGTTTATTTGCCACCGGGGAGCTGTTTTTT

clone size: .
D gene: TRBD1
J gene: TRBJ1-3
V gene: TRBV20-1
CDR3 length: 13
CDR3 protein: CSTAGGRGNTIYF
CDR3 DNA: TGCAGTACAGCAGGGGGCAGAGGAAACACCATATATTTT

clone size: many
D gene: .
J gene: TRBJ2-1
V gene: TRBV6-1
CDR3 length: 13
CDR3 protein: CASSPPGSNEQFF
CDR3 DNA: TGTGCCAGCAGCCCCCCCGGGAGCAATGAGCAGTTCTTC

clone size: .
D gene: TRBD1
J gene: TRBJ1-5
V gene: TRBV3-1
CDR3 length: 15
CDR3 protein: CASSQKQGGNQPQHF
CDR3 DNA: TGTGCCAGCAGCCAAAAACAGGGGGGAAATCAGCCCCAGCATTTT

clone size: many
D gene: .
J gene: TRBJ1-6
V gene: TRBV6-5
CDR3 length: 14
CDR3 protein: CASSYSRGNSPLHF
CDR3 DNA: TGTGCCAGCAGTTACTCGAGGGGGAATTCACCCCTCCACTTT

clone size: .
D gene: .
J gene: TRBJ2-7
V gene: TRBV28
CDR3 length: 15
CDR3 protein: CASRRRGPSNYEQYF
CDR3 DNA: TGTGCCAGCAGGCGCCGGGGGCCATCGAACTACGAGCAGTACTTC

clone size: few
D gene: .
J gene: TRBJ2-2
V gene: TRBV20-1
CDR3 length: 14
CDR3 protein: CSAPHRLNTGELFF
CDR3 DNA: TGCAGTGCCCCGCACAGGTTGAACACCGGGGAGCTGTTTTTT

clone size: .
D gene: .
J gene: TRBJ2-1
V gene: TRBV7-8
CDR3 length: 17
CDR3 protein: CASSSARGGGHYNEQFF
CDR3 DNA: TGTGCCAGCAGCTCAGCCCGTGGAGGGGGTCATTACAATGAGCAGTTCTTC

clone size: many
D gene: .
J gene: TRBJ2-7
V gene: TRBV3-1
CDR3 length: 14
CDR3 protein: CASSQSPARYEQYF
CDR3 DNA: TGTGCCAGCAGCCAAAGCCCCGCCCGATACGAGCAGTACTTC

clone size: .
D gene: TRBD2
J gene: TRBJ2-7
V gene: TRBV3-1
CDR3 length: 17
CDR3 protein: CASSSTWGLAGIYEQYF
CDR3 DNA: TGTGCCAGCAGCTCGACATGGGGACTAGCGGGAATCTACGAGCAGTACTTC

clone size: .
D gene: .
J gene: TRBJ1-2
V gene: TRBV7-2
CDR3 length: 16
CDR3 protein: CASSPVRGPRNYGYTF
CDR3 DNA: TGTGCCAGCAGCCCAGTCCGGGGGCCAAGGAACTATGGCTACACCTTC

clone size: many
D gene: .
J gene: TRBJ2-3
V gene: TRBV27
CDR3 length: 12
CDR3 protein: CASRTFADTQYF
CDR3 DNA: TGTGCCAGCAGGACGTTCGCAGATACGCAGTATTTT

clone size: few
D gene: .
J gene: TRBJ1-6
V gene: TRBV9
CDR3 length: 14
CDR3 protein: CASNMGPINSPLHF
CDR3 DNA: TGTGCCAGCAACATGGGACCGATTAATTCACCCCTCCACTTT

clone size: many
D gene: .
J gene: TRBJ1-1
V gene: TRBV20-1
CDR3 length: 14
CDR3 protein: CSARVPSGGTEAFF
CDR3 DNA: TGCAGTGCTAGGGTCCCGTCGGGTGGCACTGAAGCTTTCTTT

clone size: many
D gene: TRBD1
J gene: TRBJ1-4
V gene: TRBV20-1
CDR3 length: 14
CDR3 protein: CSAPTGGAGEKLFF
CDR3 DNA: TGCAGTGCTCCGACAGGGGGCGCAGGAGAAAAACTGTTTTTT

clone size: many
D gene: .
J gene: TRBJ2-5
V gene: TRBV27
CDR3 length: 14
CDR3 protein: CASSLASLTGTQYF
CDR3 DNA: TGTGCCAGCAGTTTGGCCAGCCTCACGGGGACCCAGTACTTC

clone size: few
D gene: .
J gene: TRBJ2-1
V gene: TRBV5-4
CDR3 length: 15
CDR3 protein: CASSPRADSYNEQFF
CDR3 DNA: TGTGCCAGCAGCCCCCGAGCGGATTCATACAATGAGCAGTTCTTC

clone size: many
D gene: .
J gene: TRBJ2-1
V gene: TRBV6-1
CDR3 length: 16
CDR3 protein: CASSEDSGFPYNEQFF
CDR3 DNA: TGTGCCAGCAGTGAGGATAGCGGTTTTCCCTACAATGAGCAGTTCTTC

clone size: many
D gene: .
J gene: TRBJ1-5
V gene: TRBV7-9
CDR3 length: 14
CDR3 protein: CASSLEGSRQPQHF
CDR3 DNA: TGTGCCAGCAGCTTAGAGGGGTCTCGGCAGCCCCAGCATTTT

clone size: many
D gene: TRBD1
J gene: TRBJ1-2
V gene: TRBV29-1
CDR3 length: 14
CDR3 protein: CSVDPGGFRNGYTF
CDR3 DNA: TGCAGCGTCGACCCAGGGGGCTTCCGTAATGGCTACACCTTC

clone size: .
D gene: .
J gene: TRBJ2-6
V gene: TRBV15
CDR3 length: 19
CDR3 protein: CATSRGKRELNSGANVLTF
CDR3 DNA: TGTGCCACCAGCAGGGGGAAACGGGAGCTAAACTCTGGGGCCAACGTCCTGACTTTC

clone size: many
D gene: .
J gene: TRBJ2-2
V gene: TRBV25-1
CDR3 length: 14
CDR3 protein: CASSASGAAGELFF
CDR3 DNA: TGTGCCAGCAGTGCCTCAGGGGCGGCCGGGGAGCTGTTTTTT